Listed below are T cell receptor beta chains from one sample, sequenced in a study of cytomegalovirus exposure and HLA in healthy donors. Generated by immunoSEQ multiplex PCR, the TCRdb table keeps only in-frame clones and is missing some. The sample includes about 340,000 clones, approximately 90% seen only once; the top ten take approximately 0.84%. The sample was PBMCs. These receptors originate from a woman between 18 and 29 years old in good health and CMV-seronegative. Both conserved end residues are part of each CDR3. D genes are given only for firm matches. Clone sizes are given selectively: once, few, many, or a class where the clone is expanded.

d_gene,v_gene,abundance,len,j_gene,CDR3nt,CDR3aa
-,TRBV6-5,-,14,TRBJ1-2,TGTGCCAGCTCAACCTCTTCAGCTAACTATGGCTACACCTTC,CASSTSSANYGYTF
-,TRBV29-1,-,13,TRBJ2-6,TGCAGCGCCCTCGGGGCTGGGGCCAACGTCCTGACTTTC,CSALGAGANVLTF
TRBD2,TRBV14,-,13,TRBJ2-5,TGTGCCACCAAAGCAGCGGGAACGGAGACCCAGTACTTC,CATKAAGTETQYF
-,TRBV7-9,-,14,TRBJ1-2,TGTGCCAGCAGCTCAATCGGGGGTAACTATGGCTACACCTTC,CASSSIGGNYGYTF
TRBD1,TRBV13,once,17,TRBJ2-7,TGTGCCAGCAGCTCCCGCGGCCGGGACAGCTACTCCTACGAGCAGTACTTC,CASSSRGRDSYSYEQYF
-,TRBV29-1,-,14,TRBJ1-2,TGCAGCGTTGAAGTGGACTTCGGGCACTATGGCTACACCTTC,CSVEVDFGHYGYTF
TRBD1,TRBV29-1,-,14,TRBJ1-5,TGCAGCGTGATGACAGGGGGAAGCAATCAGCCCCAGCATTTT,CSVMTGGSNQPQHF
-,TRBV4-3,-,15,TRBJ1-1,TGCGCCAGCAGCCCCGACCGGGTAGGGAACACTGAAGCTTTCTTT,CASSPDRVGNTEAFF
TRBD1,TRBV2,-,15,TRBJ1-1,TGTGCCAGCAGTGACATGCACCAGGGGGACACTGAAGCTTTCTTT,CASSDMHQGDTEAFF
TRBD1,TRBV29-1,-,12,TRBJ1-1,TGCAGCGTAGGAACAGGGGGTACTGAAGCTTTCTTT,CSVGTGGTEAFF
-,TRBV29-1,-,13,TRBJ2-6,TGCAGCGTCCGCACTCCTGGGGCCAACGTCCTGACTTTC,CSVRTPGANVLTF
TRBD1,TRBV11-2,-,15,TRBJ1-4,TGTGCCAGCAGCTTAGGCGGGACAGGGTTTGAAAAACTGTTTTTT,CASSLGGTGFEKLFF
TRBD2,TRBV6-1,-,16,TRBJ2-3,TGTGCCAGCAGTGAAGACGGGAGGCCTAGCACAGATACGCAGTATTTT,CASSEDGRPSTDTQYF
TRBD1,TRBV6-5,-,15,TRBJ1-1,TGTGCCAGCAGTGCTGGGACAGCCCCGGGCCGGAAAGCTTTCTTT,CASSAGTAPGRKAFF
TRBD1,TRBV29-1,-,14,TRBJ2-1,TGCAGCGTTCCTAACAGGGGGCTCTACAATGAGCAGTTCTTC,CSVPNRGLYNEQFF
TRBD2,TRBV7-9,-,19,TRBJ2-1,TGTGCCAGCAGCGGGCGGACTAGCGGGAGAGGGGGGAATTACAATGAGCAGTTCTTC,CASSGRTSGRGGNYNEQFF
-,TRBV18,-,14,TRBJ2-1,TGTGCCAGCTCACCACTCGCAGGGTACAATGAGCAGTTCTTC,CASSPLAGYNEQFF
-,TRBV21-1,-,14,TRBJ2-5,TGTGCCAGCAGCATTTCGCGACAGGAAGAGACCCAGTACTTC,CASSISRQEETQYF
-,TRBV10-3,-,15,TRBJ1-2,TGTGCCATCAGTTCGGAGGACCCCCCTAACTATGGCTACACCTTC,CAISSEDPPNYGYTF
TRBD2,TRBV28,-,18,TRBJ2-7,TGTGCCAGCAGGCCTTCACTAGCGGGTTCTCATAGGTCCTACGAGCAGTACTTC,CASRPSLAGSHRSYEQYF
TRBD2,TRBV5-1,-,15,TRBJ2-7,TGCGCCAGCAGCTTGGTTGCGGGAGGGCCAGGAGAGCAGTACTTC,CASSLVAGGPGEQYF
-,TRBV11-2,-,13,TRBJ2-7,TGTGCCAGCAGCATTACGGAGTCCTACGAGCAGTACTTC,CASSITESYEQYF
TRBD1,TRBV27,once,14,TRBJ2-7,TGTGCCAGCAGTCGGGGGACAGGGGGCTACGAGCAGTACTTC,CASSRGTGGYEQYF
TRBD1,TRBV5-1,-,15,TRBJ1-1,TGCGCCAGCAGCTTGGCCAGATTGGACAGGGGAGAAGCTTTCTTT,CASSLARLDRGEAFF